This entry lists 31 T cell receptor beta chains sequenced from one sample in a study of blood T cell repertoires in COVID-19. Sequencing used immunoSEQ multiplex PCR; TCRdb keeps in-frame clones, though not all of them. The sample includes approximately 200,000 clones, 88% of them seen just once. Sequencing input: peripheral blood. Receptors originate from a woman aged 55-75 years with acute or convalescent COVID-19.

This clone is a singleton in its sample. The chain links TRBV7-9 to TRBJ2-2; 10 bases fit TRBD1. The CDR3 spans 19 residues. Germline CDR1 is SEHNR and CDR2 is FQNEAQ (reference sequence). V lost 7 bases, J lost 5 bases, and 19 bases stayed unmatched. As DNA, the CDR3 is TGTGCCAGCATCACCAGACCTCGGACAGGGGGTTTTAGAACCGGGGAGCTGTTTTTT. This translates into CASITRPRTGGFRTGELFF.

The V call is TRBV10-2, the J call TRBJ2-2; TRBD2 agrees at 7 bases. CDR3 length equals 12 residues. In germline, CDR1 is WSHSY, CDR2 SAAADI. The J segment lost 5 bases and the V segment lost 11 bases, leaving 5 bases of the junction unmatched. CDR3 in DNA: TGCGCCCTCCGGGACTATACCGGGGAGCTGTTTTTT. This gives the protein CALRDYTGELFF.

This chain uses TRBV9 with TRBJ2-1; the match to TRBD2 covers 11 bases. CDR1 and CDR2 (germline): SGDLS, YYNGEE. This CDR3 has 17 residues. After removal of 0 bases from V and 6 bases from J, the junction contained 8 bases not matched to a gene. CDR3 sequence reads: CASSVAMFSGRVNEQFF. The CDR3 DNA reads as TGTGCCAGCAGCGTAGCGATGTTTAGCGGGAGGGTCAATGAGCAGTTCTTC. Filled out from reference TRBV9 and TRBJ2-1, the complete variable domain reads DSGVTQTPKHLITATGQRVTLRCSPRSGDLSVYWYQQSLDQGLQFLIQYYNGEERAKGNILERFSAQQFPDLHSELNLSSLELGDSALYFCASSVAMFSGRVNEQFFGPGTRLTVL.

The chain combines TRBV10-1 with TRBJ1-1; D is ambiguous. The CDR3 runs to 13 residues. Trimming removed 6 bases from V and 1 base from J, with 9 bases in between. Per germline, CDR1 WNHNN and CDR2 SYGVQD (reference sequence). CDR3 in DNA: TGCGCCAGCAGCAGGAACGCGAACACTGAAGCTTTCTTT. As protein: CASSRNANTEAFF.

The DNA for the CDR3 is TGTGCCTGGAGTGGACAGGGGGCTGGTCAGCCCCAGCATTTT. It yields the protein CAWSGQGAGQPQHF. The chain links TRBV30 to TRBJ1-5; TRBD1 matches 10 bases. The CDR3 covers 14 residues. The germline V gene encodes CDR1 GTSNPN and CDR2 SVGIG (reference sequence). Trimming at V came to 1 base and at J to 6 bases, leaving 3 bases not matched to a gene. Using reference TRBV30 and TRBJ1-5 for the parts outside the CDR3, the full variable domain is SQTIHQWPATLVQPVGSPLSLECTVEGTSNPNLYWYRQAAGRGLQLLFYSVGIGQISSEVPQNLSASRPQDRQFILSSKKLLLSDSGFYLCAWSGQGAGQPQHFGDGTRLSIL.

This chain connects TRBV7-2 to TRBJ2-5; D may be TRBD1 (7 bases). Trimming left V 5 bases short and J 5 bases short, with 15 bases between. Germline CDR1 SGHTA, CDR2 FQGNSA. The CDR3 totals 14 residues. CDR3 bases: TGTGCCAGCAGCACTCAGACAGGGAGGGAGACCCAGTACTTC. The encoded protein is CASSTQTGRETQYF.

The rearrangement uses TRBV7-2 and TRBJ1-2; no reliable D call. CDR3 length: 13 residues. Trimming cost V 7 bases and J 2 bases, with 11 bases left between them. The germline V gene has CDR1 SGHTA and CDR2 FQGNSA. CDR3 nucleotides: TGTGCCAGCAACGAGGGTCGGAACTATGGCTACACCTTC. Amino acid sequence: CASNEGRNYGYTF.

V and J are TRBV7-9 and TRBJ1-3; TRBD1 matches at 8 bases. V trimming: 1 base; J trimming: 1 base; junction bases outside the gene matches: 3. The CDR3 is made up of 16 amino acids. CDR1 is SEHNR and CDR2 is FQNEAQ in the germline V gene (reference sequence). The CDR3 DNA is TGTGCCAGCAGCTTAGGGACAGGGCCATCTGGAAACACCATATATTTT. The encoded protein is CASSLGTGPSGNTIYF.

The chain couples TRBV28 to TRBJ2-7; D unresolved. Germline V gives CDR1 MDHEN, CDR2 SYDVKM. Trimming stripped 8 bases from V and 4 bases from J, with 9 bases between. CDR3 length equals 11 residues. The CDR3 region is CASGPKYEQYF. CDR3 sequence (DNA): TGTGCCAGCGGGCCCAAGTACGAGCAGTACTTC.

The chain links TRBV3-1 (or the pseudogene TRBV3-2) to TRBJ1-2; 12 bases map to TRBD1. Germline trimming cut 4 bases from V and 0 bases from J; bases unmatched to any gene: 3. From germline, CDR1 is LGHDT and CDR2 YNNKEL (reference sequence). The length of the CDR3 is 16 residues. The CDR3 loop is CASSRDRGPSNYGYTF. The CDR3 DNA sequence: TGTGCCAGCAGCCGGGACAGGGGGCCATCTAACTATGGCTACACCTTC.

The J gene is TRBJ2-5, the V gene TRBV19, with 13 bases fitting TRBD2. Germline V lookup: CDR1 LNHDA, CDR2 SQIVND (reference sequence). Trimming took 5 bases from V and 5 from J; bases not matched to a gene: 8. This CDR3 comprises 16 residues. CDR3 region: CASSPGTSGIVETQYF. CDR3 in DNA: TGTGCCAGTAGTCCGGGGACTAGCGGGATCGTGGAGACCCAGTACTTC.

This clone was seen a few times. This chain connects TRBV9 to TRBJ1-3, with a possible D match to TRBD1 (5 bases). This CDR3 contains 13 residues. V lost 1 base to trimming and J lost 3 bases, with 5 bases between them. The V gene's germline CDR1 is SGDLS and CDR2 YYNGEE. The CDR3 sequence: CASSVRGGNTIYF. In DNA, the CDR3 is TGTGCCAGCAGCGTAAGGGGTGGAAACACCATATATTTT.

This chain joins TRBV30 and TRBJ2-3; D unclear. Germline V gives CDR1 GTSNPN, CDR2 SVGIG (reference sequence). There are 16 residues in the CDR3. The V and J ends lost 0 bases and 0 bases respectively, with 13 bases between them. The CDR3 loop is CAWSVGQRSSTDTQYF. CDR3 sequence (DNA): TGTGCCTGGAGTGTAGGCCAGCGTAGTAGCACAGATACGCAGTATTTT.

This chain's CDR3 is CASSIDRGLSYEQYF. The CDR3 nucleotides are TGTGCCAGTAGTATCGACAGGGGGCTATCCTACGAGCAGTACTTC. This rearrangement joins TRBV19 to TRBJ2-7; 10 positions match TRBD1. This CDR3 has 15 amino acids. Trimming cost V 3 bases and J 1 base; bases outside gene matches: 3. Germline V gives CDR1 LNHDA, CDR2 SQIVND (reference sequence).

This chain connects TRBV6-5 to TRBJ1-1; TRBD1 matches 7 bases. The CDR3 covers 14 residues. From germline, CDR1 is MNHEY and CDR2 SVGAGI. Trimming removed 7 bases from V and 1 base from J; junction bases left unmatched: 6. The CDR3 loop is CASIRAGGNTEAFF. The CDR3 DNA reads as TGTGCCAGCATTAGGGCAGGGGGGAACACTGAAGCTTTCTTT.

The J gene is TRBJ2-5, the V gene TRBV7-2, with 8 bases aligning to TRBD2. Germline CDR1 SGHTA, CDR2 FQGNSA. The CDR3 has 16 residues. V dropped 1 base and J dropped 3; count of bases not matched to a gene: 7. The CDR3 DNA reads TGTGCCAGCAGCTTAGATTTTAGCGGGAAAAAAGAGACCCAGTACTTC. As protein: CASSLDFSGKKETQYF. The variable domain in full, with the rest retrieved from reference TRBV7-2 and TRBJ2-5, is GAGVSQSPSNKVTEKGKDVELRCDPISGHTALYWYRQSLGQGLEFLIYFQGNSAPDKSGLPSDRFSAERTGGSVSTLTIQRTQQEDSAVYLCASSLDFSGKKETQYFGPGTRLLVL.

The chain joins TRBV15 to TRBJ1-1; 7 positions match TRBD1. The germline gives CDR1 LNHNV, CDR2 YYDKDF (reference sequence). V shed 0 bases and J 4 bases; nucleotides not matched to a gene: 5. There are 15 residues in the CDR3. Written as DNA, the CDR3 is TGTGCCACCAGCAGAGAGGCAGGGGGTCTCACTGAAGCTTTCTTT. Encoded protein: CATSREAGGLTEAFF. The full variable domain, its missing parts supplied by reference TRBV15 and TRBJ1-1, is DAMVIQNPRYQVTQFGKPVTLSCSQTLNHNVMYWYQQKSSQAPKLLFHYYDKDFNNEADTPDNFQSRRPNTSFCFLDIRSPGLGDTAMYLCATSREAGGLTEAFFGQGTRLTVV.

The genes are TRBV7-9 and TRBJ1-4; no clear D. CDR1 SEHNR and CDR2 FQNEAQ come from the germline V gene (reference sequence). CDR3 length: 13 amino acids. Trimming took off 0 bases at V and 8 bases at J, with 7 bases between the two ends. CDR3 in amino acids: CASSLAAGEKLFF. CDR3 DNA: TGTGCCAGCAGCTTAGCGGCGGGGGAAAAACTGTTTTTT.

In DNA, the CDR3 is TGTGCCAGCAGGGGACAGGGGATAGCCAAAAACATTCAGTACTTC. Translated, it gives CASRGQGIAKNIQYF. The chain combines TRBV28 with TRBJ2-4, with 10 nucleotides matching TRBD1. CDR1 is MDHEN and CDR2 is SYDVKM in the germline V gene. The CDR3 has 15 residues. The ends lost 6 bases at V and 0 bases at J; junction bases unmatched: 2.

The chain employs TRBV7-9 and TRBJ2-6, with D uncertain. The V end was cut by 1 base, the J end by 0 bases, with 10 bases between. The CDR3 sequence is 17 residues long. The germline gives CDR1 SEHNR, CDR2 FQNEAQ (reference sequence). The CDR3 here is CASSLVASGSGANVLTF. The CDR3 DNA follows: TGTGCCAGCAGCTTAGTCGCATCCGGCTCTGGGGCCAACGTCCTGACTTTC.

This clone was recorded a few times. The V call is TRBV28, the J call TRBJ1-6; D gene uncertain. Germline V gene data show CDR1 as MDHEN and CDR2 as SYDVKM. V lost 7 bases, J lost 6 bases, and 13 bases lay in between. The CDR3 covers 14 residues. CDR3 sequence (DNA): TGTGCCAGCAACCCACAGTCCCTTAATTCACCCCTCCACTTT. This codes for CASNPQSLNSPLHF.

The rearrangement uses TRBV5-1 and TRBJ1-4; the D gene is possibly TRBD1 (5 bases). The V gene lost 1 base and the J gene lost 3 bases, with 13 bases spanning the gap. CDR3 length equals 16 residues. Germline V gene sequence: CDR1 SGHRS, CDR2 YFSETQ. This CDR3 is CASSLYGGGPNEKLFF. CDR3 in DNA: TGCGCCAGCAGCTTGTATGGGGGAGGGCCTAATGAAAAACTGTTTTTT.

This clone came up a few times. The chain couples TRBV7-9 to TRBJ1-5; 10 bases are shared with TRBD1. Trimming took 8 bases from V and 6 from J; bases not matched to a gene: 7. The CDR3 runs 14 residues. Germline assignment: CDR1 SEHNR and CDR2 FQNEAQ (reference sequence). The DNA for the CDR3 is TGTGCCAGCGCCGGAGGGACAGGGGTTCAGCCCCAGCATTTT. Encoded protein: CASAGGTGVQPQHF.

This clone was seen only a few times. The V call is TRBV30, the J call TRBJ1-6; TRBD1 is a possible D gene (5 bases). The V and J ends lost 5 bases and 9 bases respectively, with 17 bases between them. The CDR3 length is 14 residues. Per the germline V gene, CDR1 is GTSNPN and CDR2 is SVGIG (reference sequence). CDR3 region: CAWCPIRQISPLHF. The DNA for the CDR3 is TGTGCCTGGTGTCCTATTCGACAGATTTCACCCCTCCACTTT.

This chain connects TRBV7-6 to TRBJ1-2; D is unresolved. V gave up 2 bases and J gave up 2 bases, with 12 bases separating them. Germline V gene lookup returns CDR1 SGHVS and CDR2 FNYEAQ. This CDR3 spans 15 amino acids. The DNA for the CDR3 is TGTGCCAGCAGCTTACTTCCAGGCCCCAACTATGGCTACACCTTC. Protein product: CASSLLPGPNYGYTF.

This chain links TRBV10-2 with TRBJ2-1; D is possibly TRBD2 (7 bases). The germline V and J ends were trimmed by 6 bases and 1 base, with 16 bases remaining between them. Germline V gene lookup returns CDR1 WSHSY and CDR2 SAAADI. The CDR3 extends over 16 amino acids. CDR3 amino acids: CASSKGGFASYNEQFF. The CDR3 DNA is TGCGCCAGCAGCAAGGGGGGGTTTGCTTCCTACAATGAGCAGTTCTTC.

The rearrangement links TRBV10-2 to TRBJ1-4; D is possibly TRBD1 (6 bases). CDR1 WSHSY and CDR2 SAAADI come from the germline V gene. Trimming removed 4 bases at V and 13 bases at J, with 13 bases between. The CDR3 spans 12 residues. CDR3 residues: CASSGNTGSLFF. Here the CDR3 DNA reads TGCGCCAGCAGTGGTAATACAGGGTCACTGTTTTTT.

The chain uses TRBV19 and TRBJ1-6; D perhaps matches TRBD1 (6 bases). Germline V lookup: CDR1 LNHDA, CDR2 SQIVND (reference sequence). The V end lost 7 bases, the J end lost 10 bases, and 17 bases lay between the germline ends. CDR3 length: 14 residues. CDR3 bases: TGTGCCAGTACTAACAGGGCAGCAGAGTCACCCCTCCACTTT. Amino acid sequence: CASTNRAAESPLHF.

This clone was seen a single time. V is TRBV13 and J is TRBJ2-6; the match to TRBD1 covers 7 bases. The CDR3 runs 15 residues. V lost 6 bases, J lost 1 base, and 3 bases stayed unmatched. Germline CDR1 is PRHDT and CDR2 is FYEKMQ (reference sequence). CDR3 DNA sequence: TGTGCCAGCAGGAGGACAGGTTCTGGGGCCAACGTCCTGACTTTC. Amino acids: CASRRTGSGANVLTF.

The rearrangement joins TRBV19 to TRBJ2-1; D unclear. Germline loops: CDR1 LNHDA, CDR2 SQIVND (reference sequence). The CDR3 length is 13 residues. Trimming left V 2 bases short and J 9 bases short, with 11 bases between. This CDR3 reads CASSIPWSGEQFF. The CDR3 DNA reads as TGTGCCAGTAGTATACCTTGGTCGGGTGAGCAGTTCTTC. The full variable domain, its missing parts supplied by reference TRBV19 and TRBJ2-1, is DGGITQSPKYLFRKEGQNVTLSCEQNLNHDAMYWYRQDPGQGLRLIYYSQIVNDFQKGDIAEGYSVSREKKESFPLTVTSAQKNPTAFYLCASSIPWSGEQFFGPGTRLTVL.

The chain combines TRBV7-9 with TRBJ1-4; tentative D call: TRBD1 (6 bases). CDR3 size: 16 residues. Trimming removed 5 bases at V and 0 bases at J, with 13 bases between. CDR1 and CDR2 (germline): SEHNR, FQNEAQ (reference sequence). CDR3 nucleotides: TGTGCCAGCAGCCTACGGGACATTTCAACTAATGAAAAACTGTTTTTT. Translated: CASSLRDISTNEKLFF.